These 29 T cell receptor beta chains originate from one sample sequenced in a study of PD-L1 blockade in urothelial cancer. Assay: immunoSEQ multiplex PCR; the TCRdb copy retains only in-frame clones and omits some. This sample has approximately 52,000 clones, with 85% found just once. Described time point: pretreatment peripheral blood. The sequencing used PBMCs, collected around atezolizumab (anti-PD-L1) treatment. Receptors originate from an older man with urothelial cancer.

The chain employs TRBV6-1 and TRBJ2-1; 11 nucleotides line up with TRBD1. V trimming: 7 bases; J trimming: 3 bases; junction bases outside the gene matches: 2. Germline CDR1 is MNHNS and CDR2 is SASEGT. The CDR3 runs 14 residues. The CDR3 reads CASTGTGGYNEQFF. The CDR3 DNA sequence: TGTGCCAGCACCGGGACAGGGGGCTACAATGAGCAGTTCTTC.

CDR3 DNA sequence: TGTGCCAGCAGCCAGGGTGTGACCCAGTACTTC. This sequence encodes CASSQGVTQYF. This chain joins TRBV5-3 and TRBJ2-5, with D possibly being TRBD1 (5 bases). TRBV5-3 is recorded as an ORF, its role being uncertain. Trimming took off 8 bases at V and 7 bases at J, with 12 bases between the two ends. This CDR3 contains 11 residues.

This rearrangement joins TRBV7-9 to TRBJ2-7, with 10 nucleotides matching TRBD1. The J segment lost 5 bases and the V segment lost 1 base, leaving 5 bases of the junction unmatched. The germline gives CDR1 SEHNR, CDR2 FQNEAQ (reference sequence). This CDR3 is 15 amino acids long. The CDR3 nucleotides read TGTGCCAGCAGCTTAGTGGGGACAGGGGAAAACGAGCAGTACTTC. This codes for CASSLVGTGENEQYF.

This clone was recorded a few times. The J gene is TRBJ2-7, the V gene TRBV30, with TRBD2 as a possible D gene (6 bases). V was trimmed by 5 bases and J by 6 bases, leaving 20 bases between them. CDR1 is GTSNPN, CDR2 SVGIG, per germline (reference sequence). The CDR3 consists of 14 residues. CDR3 sequence reads: CAWGFRTFGGEQYF. Here the CDR3 DNA reads TGTGCCTGGGGGTTCCGGACCTTCGGGGGCGAGCAGTACTTC. Full variable domain (rest looked up from reference TRBV30 and TRBJ2-7): SQTIHQWPATLVQPVGSPLSLECTVEGTSNPNLYWYRQAAGRGLQLLFYSVGIGQISSEVPQNLSASRPQDRQFILSSKKLLLSDSGFYLCAWGFRTFGGEQYFGPGTRLTVT.

The CDR3 reads CASSPGLAGMMRETQYF. CDR3 in DNA: TGCGCCAGCAGCCCCGGACTAGCGGGAATGATGCGAGAGACCCAGTACTTC. This chain uses TRBV5-1 with TRBJ2-5; 12 bases line up with TRBD2. Unmatched junction bases numbered 11, after V lost 4 bases and J lost 4 bases. The CDR3 is made up of 17 amino acids. CDR1 SGHRS and CDR2 YFSETQ come from the germline V gene.

The chain links TRBV5-4 to TRBJ2-7; possible D gene TRBD1, 5 bases. The CDR3 loop spans 14 amino acids. The germline V gene encodes CDR1 SGHNT and CDR2 YYREEE (reference sequence). The V and J ends lost 0 bases and 2 bases respectively, with 9 bases between them. CDR3 DNA sequence: TGTGCCAGCAGCTTGGAGGACACTCCCTACGAGCAGTACTTC. Protein sequence: CASSLEDTPYEQYF.

The genes are TRBV9 and TRBJ2-5, with TRBD1 as a possible D gene (6 bases). CDR1 is SGDLS and CDR2 is YYNGEE in the germline V gene. The ends were cut back, 3 bases at V and 1 base at J, with 16 bases in the middle. The CDR3 consists of 16 residues. The DNA for the CDR3 is TGTGCCAGCAGCGCCCGAGCCGGACAGTTCCAAGAGACCCAGTACTTC. It translates to CASSARAGQFQETQYF.

The chain links TRBV21-1 to TRBJ2-7; the table's D gene call, TRBD2, was not cross checked with the DNA. TRBV21-1 is a listed pseudogene. This CDR3 has 13 residues. The CDR3 loop reads CASSKVASVEQYF. CDR3 sequence (DNA): TGTGCCAGCAGCAAAGTGGCTAGCGTCGAGCAGTACTTC.

The chain is built from TRBV7-9 and TRBJ2-3; tentatively, D is TRBD1 (6 bases). Trimming took off 6 bases at V and 0 bases at J, with 13 bases between the two ends. This CDR3 has 15 amino acids. The germline V gene has CDR1 SEHNR and CDR2 FQNEAQ (reference sequence). This CDR3 is CASRSGTPSTDTQYF. The CDR3 coding sequence is TGTGCCAGCAGATCCGGGACACCTAGCACAGATACGCAGTATTTT.

The chain joins TRBV7-6 to TRBJ2-1; 7 nucleotides agree with TRBD2. This CDR3 comprises 15 residues. Germline V gene sequence: CDR1 SGHVS, CDR2 FNYEAQ. The trim removed 4 bases at V and 5 bases at J, leaving 8 bases unmatched. CDR3 amino acids: CASSSSGGRNNEQFF. DNA of the CDR3: TGTGCCAGCAGCTCTTCGGGCGGGAGAAACAATGAGCAGTTCTTC.

This sequence joins TRBV11-2 and TRBJ2-7; D may be TRBD2 (5 bases). With 4 bases removed from V and 2 bases from J, the gap between germline ends came to 12 bases. This CDR3 has 14 amino acids. Germline-derived CDR1 and CDR2 are SGHAT and FQNNGV. The CDR3 reads CASSSGLRPYEQYF. CDR3 DNA: TGTGCCAGCAGCTCCGGACTTAGACCCTACGAGCAGTACTTC.

This sequence joins TRBV11-1 and TRBJ2-7; D is possibly TRBD2 (6 bases). The V end lost 8 bases, the J end lost 3 bases, and 17 bases lay between the germline ends. Germline CDR1 SGHAT, CDR2 FQDESV (reference sequence). The CDR3 totals 14 residues. For the CDR3, the DNA is TGTGCCAGCGGGACGAGTCTAGCGAGCTACGAGCAGTACTTC. It is translated as CASGTSLASYEQYF.

The V and J genes are TRBV25-1 and TRBJ2-5; weak D call: TRBD2 (5 bases). The CDR3 covers 14 residues. The V gene's germline CDR1 is MGHDK and CDR2 SYGVNS. Trimming shortened V by 1 base and J by 4 bases, and 10 bases separated the two germline ends. The chain's CDR3 is CASSEFGGRETQYF. The CDR3 coding sequence is TGTGCCAGCAGTGAATTTGGTGGGAGAGAGACCCAGTACTTC.

The chain has TRBV6-1 and TRBJ1-2, with D possibly matching TRBD1 (6 bases). This CDR3 comprises 15 residues. V was shortened by 2 bases and J by 4 bases, with 14 bases between the two germline ends. Germline CDR1 and CDR2: MNHNS and SASEGT. The DNA for the CDR3 is TGTGCCAGCAGTGAATCGGATGGGGACATCTATGGCTACACCTTC. Translating gives CASSESDGDIYGYTF.

The J gene is TRBJ1-1, the V gene TRBV5-5, with D possibly matching TRBD1 (5 bases). This CDR3 has 15 residues. V lost 4 bases to trimming and J lost 3 bases, with 16 bases between them. Germline V gives CDR1 SGHKS, CDR2 YYEKEE (reference sequence). CDR3 bases: TGTGCCAGCAGCCGGGGGGGGACGGGAGACACTGAAGCTTTCTTT. It is translated as CASSRGGTGDTEAFF.

The rearrangement uses TRBV5-1 and TRBJ1-2, with 12 bases that match TRBD1. After removal of 4 bases from V and 6 bases from J, the junction contained 4 bases not matched to a gene. There are 14 residues in the CDR3. CDR1 and CDR2 (germline): SGHRS, YFSETQ. In DNA, the CDR3 is TGCGCCAGCAGCCTGGGACAGGGGGCTGATGGCTACACCTTC. It is translated as CASSLGQGADGYTF.

The V gene is TRBV29-1, the J gene TRBJ2-5; 9 bases agree with TRBD1. The CDR3 has 13 amino acids. The germline V gene encodes CDR1 SQVTM and CDR2 ANQGSEA. V lost 7 bases, J lost 2 bases, and 5 bases stayed unmatched. In DNA, the CDR3 is TGCAGCGAGGGAGGACAGGGGCAAGAGACCCAGTACTTC. Its protein is CSEGGQGQETQYF.

The genes are TRBV6-1 and TRBJ2-7; TRBD2 matches at 13 bases. The length of the CDR3 is 15 residues. The trim removed 1 base at V and 9 bases at J, leaving 6 bases unmatched. Germline V gives CDR1 MNHNS, CDR2 SASEGT. The CDR3 spells CASSEGWTSGSGQYF. CDR3 coding DNA: TGTGCCAGCAGTGAAGGATGGACTAGCGGGAGCGGGCAGTACTTC.

This chain links TRBV2 with TRBJ1-5, with a possible D match to TRBD1 (6 bases). Looked up from germline, CDR1 is SNHLY and CDR2 is FYNNEI. Trimming shortened V by 3 bases and J by 11 bases, and 20 bases separated the two germline ends. The CDR3 spans 15 residues. CDR3 sequence: CASSEGRGVPAAQHF. DNA of the CDR3: TGTGCCAGCAGTGAGGGCAGGGGAGTTCCCGCAGCCCAGCATTTT.

This chain joins TRBV5-1 and TRBJ2-1, with TRBD1 matching 8 bases. The CDR3 is 15 residues long. Trimming at V came to 4 bases and at J to 5 bases, leaving 8 bases not matched to a gene. Germline-derived CDR1 and CDR2 are SGHRS and YFSETQ. The CDR3 DNA is TGCGCCAGCAGCACAGGACAGGGTGCCAACAATGAGCAGTTCTTC. Residues: CASSTGQGANNEQFF. Looking up the rest from reference TRBV5-1 and TRBJ2-1 gives the full variable domain: KAGVTQTPRYLIKTRGQQVTLSCSPISGHRSVSWYQQTPGQGLQFLFEYFSETQRNKGNFPGRFSGRQFSNSRSEMNVSTLELGDSALYLCASSTGQGANNEQFFGPGTRLTVL.

The chain has TRBV30 and TRBJ2-7; D is perhaps TRBD2 (6 bases). Germline values: CDR1 GTSNPN, CDR2 SVGIG (reference sequence). V was clipped by 2 bases and J by 0 bases, with 11 bases between them. CDR3 length equals 14 residues. In DNA form, the CDR3 reads TGTGCCTGGAGTTCCGGGGGTTCCTCCTACGAGCAGTACTTC. This encodes CAWSSGGSSYEQYF.

This sequence joins TRBV11-1 and TRBJ2-3; D unclear. Germline V lookup: CDR1 SGHAT, CDR2 FQDESV (reference sequence). The CDR3 is 14 residues long. Trimming stripped 1 base from V and 2 bases from J, with 7 bases between. The CDR3 region has the DNA TGTGCCAGCAGCTTAGACTCGAACACAGATACGCAGTATTTT. Amino acids: CASSLDSNTDTQYF.

In DNA, the CDR3 is TGTGCCAGCAGCAACACTCTGACAGGGGAGAACTATGGCTACACCTTC. It codes for CASSNTLTGENYGYTF. The V call is TRBV6-6, the J call TRBJ1-2; 8 nucleotides match TRBD1. This CDR3 spans 16 amino acids. CDR1 and CDR2 (germline): MNHNY, SVGAGI (reference sequence). J gave up 2 bases and V 6 bases, and 11 bases lay outside the gene matches.

This chain links TRBV2 with TRBJ1-4; D is perhaps TRBD1 (6 bases). CDR3 length: 19 residues. V shed 4 bases and J shed 4 bases, with 25 bases lying between them. CDR1 SNHLY and CDR2 FYNNEI come from the germline V gene. In DNA form, the CDR3 reads TGTGCCAGCAGTGCCCCAACAGGGCTAGGGGTTCAATTTAATGAAAAACTGTTTTTT. Translating gives CASSAPTGLGVQFNEKLFF.

This chain uses TRBV11-2 with TRBJ2-1; possible D gene TRBD2, 6 bases. Trimming removed 3 bases from V and 0 bases from J, with 12 bases in between. Germline CDR1 is SGHAT and CDR2 is FQNNGV. There are 16 residues in the CDR3. CDR3 sequence reads: CASSFVGGSSYNEQFF. The CDR3 DNA follows: TGTGCCAGCAGCTTCGTCGGGGGAAGCTCCTACAATGAGCAGTTCTTC.

The chain joins TRBV5-4 to TRBJ2-3, with TRBD1 identical over 8 bases. The V and J ends lost 2 bases and 14 bases, in that order; junction bases with no gene match: 13. The CDR3 totals 14 residues. Germline-derived CDR1 and CDR2 are SGHNT and YYREEE (reference sequence). In DNA form, the CDR3 reads TGTGCCAGCAGCTTCCAGGGGGCGGACAGATACGCGTATTTT. Amino acid sequence: CASSFQGADRYAYF.

The chain links TRBV4-1 to TRBJ2-1; the D gene is possibly TRBD2 (6 bases). The germline V gene has CDR1 MGHRA and CDR2 YSYEKL. This CDR3 comprises 18 residues. The V end lost 0 bases, the J end lost 0 bases, and 15 bases lay between the germline ends. CDR3 protein: CASSQEAAGTYSYNEQFF. CDR3 in DNA: TGCGCCAGCAGCCAAGAGGCGGCCGGGACTTACTCCTACAATGAGCAGTTCTTC.

The rearrangement uses TRBV19 and TRBJ2-2; D not certain. The CDR3 loop spans 15 amino acids. In germline, CDR1 is LNHDA, CDR2 SQIVND (reference sequence). The V end was cut by 3 bases, the J end by 1 base, with 9 bases between. CDR3 in DNA: TGTGCCAGTAGTATTGGGTACAGGAACACCGGGGAGCTGTTTTTT. This codes for CASSIGYRNTGELFF.

This clone was observed a few times. The V and J genes are TRBV15 and TRBJ2-7, with unresolved D. V lost 0 bases, J lost 8 bases, and 8 bases lay in between. The CDR3 totals 12 residues. CDR1 is LNHNV and CDR2 is YYDKDF in the germline V gene (reference sequence). CDR3 bases: TGTGCCACCAGCAGAGATTACTCGCAGCAGTACTTC. Translated: CATSRDYSQQYF.